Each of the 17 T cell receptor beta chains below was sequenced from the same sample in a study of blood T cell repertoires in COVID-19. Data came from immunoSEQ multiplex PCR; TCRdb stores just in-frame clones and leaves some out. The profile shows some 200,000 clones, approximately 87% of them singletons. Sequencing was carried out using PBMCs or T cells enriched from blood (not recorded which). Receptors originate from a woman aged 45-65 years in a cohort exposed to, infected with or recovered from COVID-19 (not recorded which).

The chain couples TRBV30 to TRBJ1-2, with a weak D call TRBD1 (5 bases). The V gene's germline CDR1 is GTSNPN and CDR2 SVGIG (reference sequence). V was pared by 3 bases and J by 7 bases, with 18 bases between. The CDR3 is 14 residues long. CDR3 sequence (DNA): TGTGCCTGGAGACCCGACAGCTTGGTTTCTGGCTACACCTTC. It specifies CAWRPDSLVSGYTF.

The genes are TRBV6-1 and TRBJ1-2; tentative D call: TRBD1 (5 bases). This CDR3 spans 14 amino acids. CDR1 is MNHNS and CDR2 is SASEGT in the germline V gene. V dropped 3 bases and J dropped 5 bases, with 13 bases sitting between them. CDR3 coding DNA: TGTGCCAGCAGTGAGGAGGGGCCAAGATATGGCTACACCTTC. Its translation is CASSEEGPRYGYTF.

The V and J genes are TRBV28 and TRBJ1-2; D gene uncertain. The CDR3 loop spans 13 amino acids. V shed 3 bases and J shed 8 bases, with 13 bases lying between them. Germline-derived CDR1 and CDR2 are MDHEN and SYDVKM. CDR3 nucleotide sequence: TGTGCCAGCAGTTTTAATACGCGGGGAGGCTACACCTTC. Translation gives CASSFNTRGGYTF.

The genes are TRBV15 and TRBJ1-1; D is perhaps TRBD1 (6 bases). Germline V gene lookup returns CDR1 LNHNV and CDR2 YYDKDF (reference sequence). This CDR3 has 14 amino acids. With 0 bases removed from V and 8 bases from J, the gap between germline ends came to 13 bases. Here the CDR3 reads CATSREFGGREAFF. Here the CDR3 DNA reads TGTGCCACCAGCAGAGAGTTCGGGGGGCGAGAAGCTTTCTTT.

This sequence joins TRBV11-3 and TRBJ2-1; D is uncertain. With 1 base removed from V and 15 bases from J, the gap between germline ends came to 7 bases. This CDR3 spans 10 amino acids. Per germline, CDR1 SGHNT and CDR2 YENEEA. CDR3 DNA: TGTGCCAGCAGCTTAGGAGTATGGTTCTTC. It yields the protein CASSLGVWFF.

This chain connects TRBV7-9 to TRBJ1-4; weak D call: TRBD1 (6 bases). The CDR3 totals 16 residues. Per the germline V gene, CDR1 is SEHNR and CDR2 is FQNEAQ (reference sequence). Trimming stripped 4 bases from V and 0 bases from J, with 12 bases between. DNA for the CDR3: TGTGCCAGCAGCTCGGGTACAGGGTCAACTAATGAAAAACTGTTTTTT. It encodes CASSSGTGSTNEKLFF. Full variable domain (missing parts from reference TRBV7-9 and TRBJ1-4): DTGVSQNPRHKITKRGQNVTFRCDPISEHNRLYWYRQTLGQGPEFLTYFQNEAQLEKSRLLSDRFSAERPKGSFSTLEIQRTEQGDSAMYLCASSSGTGSTNEKLFFGSGTQLSVL.

In DNA, the CDR3 is TGTGCCAGCAGCGCACTGACAGAACTAGCCAAAAACATTCAGTACTTC. Translating it yields CASSALTELAKNIQYF. The chain recombines TRBV4-2 with TRBJ2-4; a weak D match, TRBD1 (5 bases). V lost 5 bases and J 0 bases, leaving 14 bases between the germline ends. CDR3 length: 16 residues. Germline CDR1 reads LGHNA; CDR2 reads YNFKEQ.

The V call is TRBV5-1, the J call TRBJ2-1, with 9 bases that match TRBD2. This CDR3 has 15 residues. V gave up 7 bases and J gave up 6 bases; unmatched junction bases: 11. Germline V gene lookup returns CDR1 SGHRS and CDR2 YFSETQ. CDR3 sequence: CASSHGASGVNEQFF. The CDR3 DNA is TGCGCCAGCTCCCATGGGGCTAGCGGGGTCAATGAGCAGTTCTTC.

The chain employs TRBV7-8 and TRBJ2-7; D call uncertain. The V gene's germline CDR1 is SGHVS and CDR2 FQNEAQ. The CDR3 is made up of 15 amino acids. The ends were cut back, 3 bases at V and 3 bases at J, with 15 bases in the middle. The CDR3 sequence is CASSFRITPGYEQYF. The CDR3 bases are TGTGCCAGCAGCTTTAGGATCACCCCGGGCTACGAGCAGTACTTC.

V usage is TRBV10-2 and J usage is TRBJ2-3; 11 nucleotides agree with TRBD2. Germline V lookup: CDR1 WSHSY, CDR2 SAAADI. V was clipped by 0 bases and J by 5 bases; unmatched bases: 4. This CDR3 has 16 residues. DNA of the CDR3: TGCGCCAGCAGTGAGTCTAGCGGGGGGGCGTTAGATACGCAGTATTTT. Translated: CASSESSGGALDTQYF.

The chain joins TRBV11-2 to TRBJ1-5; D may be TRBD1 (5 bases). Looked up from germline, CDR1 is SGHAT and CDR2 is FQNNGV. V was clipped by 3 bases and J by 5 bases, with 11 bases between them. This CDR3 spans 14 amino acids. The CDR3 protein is CASSFLRVDQPQHF. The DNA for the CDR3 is TGTGCCAGCAGCTTTCTCAGGGTCGATCAGCCCCAGCATTTT.

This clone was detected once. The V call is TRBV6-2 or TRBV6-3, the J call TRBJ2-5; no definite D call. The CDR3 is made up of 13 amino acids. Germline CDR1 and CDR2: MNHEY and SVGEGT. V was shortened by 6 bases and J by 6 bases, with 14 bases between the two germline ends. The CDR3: CASSLFDWQTQYF. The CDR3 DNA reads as TGTGCCAGCAGCTTATTTGACTGGCAGACCCAGTACTTC.

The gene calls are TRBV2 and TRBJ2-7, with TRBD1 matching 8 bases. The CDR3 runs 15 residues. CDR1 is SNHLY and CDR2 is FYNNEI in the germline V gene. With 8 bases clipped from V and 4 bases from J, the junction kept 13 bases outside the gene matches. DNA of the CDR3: TGTGCCAGCTTCCAAGCCAGGACAGGGTTATACGAGCAGTACTTC. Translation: CASFQARTGLYEQYF.

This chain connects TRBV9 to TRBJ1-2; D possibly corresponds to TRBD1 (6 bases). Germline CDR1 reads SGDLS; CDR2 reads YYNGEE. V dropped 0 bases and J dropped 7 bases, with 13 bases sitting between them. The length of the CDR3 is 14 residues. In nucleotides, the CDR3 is TGTGCCAGCAGCGTAGATTACAGGGTTGGTGGCTACACCTTC. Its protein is CASSVDYRVGGYTF.

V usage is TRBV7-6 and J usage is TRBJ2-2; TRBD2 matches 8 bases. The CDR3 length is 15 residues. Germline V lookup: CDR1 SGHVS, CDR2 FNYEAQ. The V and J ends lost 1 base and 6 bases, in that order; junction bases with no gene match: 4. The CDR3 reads CASSLGTSSAGELFF. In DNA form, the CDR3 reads TGTGCCAGCAGCTTAGGGACTAGCAGTGCCGGGGAGCTGTTTTTT.

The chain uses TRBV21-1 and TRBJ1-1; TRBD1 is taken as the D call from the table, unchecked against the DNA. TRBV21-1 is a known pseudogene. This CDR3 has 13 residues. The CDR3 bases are TGTGCCAGCAACCGACAGGGGTTGACTGAAGCTTTCTTT. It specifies CASNRQGLTEAFF.

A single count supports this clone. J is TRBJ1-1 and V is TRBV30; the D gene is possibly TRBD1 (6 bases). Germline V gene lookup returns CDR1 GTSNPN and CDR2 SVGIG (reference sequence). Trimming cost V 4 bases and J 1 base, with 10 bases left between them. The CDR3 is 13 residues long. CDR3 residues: CAWNGQRNTEAFF. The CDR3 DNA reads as TGTGCCTGGAATGGACAGCGGAACACTGAAGCTTTCTTT.